Sequencing of this T cell receptor (beta chain) was carried out in a study of a mutant IDH1 vaccine in newly diagnosed glioma. Across the study: The initiation of vaccination occurred 4-6 weeks after radiotherapy alone, or with temozolomide cycles. Sex distribution of treated patients was about 62% male and around 40% female; mean age was around 40 years. It was radiotherapy, temozolomide, or both that patients received previously, with most receiving both.

Stated time point: week 11, during vaccination. A single vaccine dose contained 300 ug of mutant IDH1 20-mer peptide, and topical imiquimod was used with it. The donors had new WHO grade 3 or 4 astrocytomas; these were IDH1-mutant and ATRX-lost. Concerning this clone: What it binds is unknown.

Clones were sequenced by immunoSEQ multiplex PCR, and TCRdb holds only the in-frame ones, with some missing. In the table there are tens of thousands of clones, nearly 90% of which are singletons. Per the germline V gene, CDR1 is GTSNPN and CDR2 is SVGIG (reference sequence). Trimming pared 1 base from V and 4 bases from J, leaving 13 bases between. CDR3 size: 14 residues. The input for sequencing was PBMCs, taken from a glioma patient whose treatment included an IDH1 peptide vaccine. This clonotype was sampled from a man aged 18 to 35 with glioma. The rearrangement links TRBV30 to TRBJ1-2, with D hard to call. The chain's CDR3 is CAWSGPGLIYGYTF. Here the CDR3 DNA reads TGTGCCTGGAGTGGACCGGGCCTAATCTATGGCTACACCTTC.